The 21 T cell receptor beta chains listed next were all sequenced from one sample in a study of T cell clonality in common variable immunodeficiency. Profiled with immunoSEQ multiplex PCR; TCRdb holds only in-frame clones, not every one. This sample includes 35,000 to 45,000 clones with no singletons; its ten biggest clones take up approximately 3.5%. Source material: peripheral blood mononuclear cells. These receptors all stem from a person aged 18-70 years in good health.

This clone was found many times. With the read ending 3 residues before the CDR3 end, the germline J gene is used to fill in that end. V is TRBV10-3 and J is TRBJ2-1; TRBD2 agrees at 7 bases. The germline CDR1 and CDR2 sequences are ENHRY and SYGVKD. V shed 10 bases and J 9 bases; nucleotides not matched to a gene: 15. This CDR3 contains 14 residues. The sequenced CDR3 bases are TGTGCCACCACGGGGGGAGCGGGGAGGGGTGAG. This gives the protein CATTGGAGRGE. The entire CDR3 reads CATTGGAGRGEQFF.

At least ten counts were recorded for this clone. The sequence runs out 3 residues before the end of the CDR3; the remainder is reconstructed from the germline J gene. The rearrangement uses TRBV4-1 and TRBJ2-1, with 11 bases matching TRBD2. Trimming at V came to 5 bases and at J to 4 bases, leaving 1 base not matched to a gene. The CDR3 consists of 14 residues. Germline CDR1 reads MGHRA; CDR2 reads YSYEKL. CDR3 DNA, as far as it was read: TGCGCCAGCAGCGGACTAGCGGGTTACAATGAG. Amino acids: CASSGLAGYNE. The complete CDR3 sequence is CASSGLAGYNEQFF.

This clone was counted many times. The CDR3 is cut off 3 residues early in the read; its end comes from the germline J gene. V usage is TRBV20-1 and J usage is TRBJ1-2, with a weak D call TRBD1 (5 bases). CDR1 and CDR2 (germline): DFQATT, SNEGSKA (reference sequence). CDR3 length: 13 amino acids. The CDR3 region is CSAKKYTGDGYTF. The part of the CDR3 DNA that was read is TGCAGTGCTAAGAAGTACACGGGGGACGGC.

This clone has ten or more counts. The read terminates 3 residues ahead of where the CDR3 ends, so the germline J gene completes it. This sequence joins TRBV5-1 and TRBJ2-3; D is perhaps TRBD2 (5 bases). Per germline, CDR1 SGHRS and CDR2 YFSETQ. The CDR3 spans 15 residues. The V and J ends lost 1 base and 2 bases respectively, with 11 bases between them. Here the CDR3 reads CASSLPSGVTDTQYF. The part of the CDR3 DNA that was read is TGCGCCAGCAGCTTGCCCAGCGGAGTCACAGATACG.

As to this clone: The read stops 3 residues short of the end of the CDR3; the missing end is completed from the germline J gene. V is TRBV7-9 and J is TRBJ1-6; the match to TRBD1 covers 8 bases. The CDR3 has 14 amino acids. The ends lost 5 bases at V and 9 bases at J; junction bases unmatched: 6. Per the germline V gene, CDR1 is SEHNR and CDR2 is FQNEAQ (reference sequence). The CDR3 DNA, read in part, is TGTGCCAGCAGCCCGGACAGGGTGGGTTCACCC. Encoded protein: CASSPDRVGSP. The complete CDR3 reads CASSPDRVGSPLHF.

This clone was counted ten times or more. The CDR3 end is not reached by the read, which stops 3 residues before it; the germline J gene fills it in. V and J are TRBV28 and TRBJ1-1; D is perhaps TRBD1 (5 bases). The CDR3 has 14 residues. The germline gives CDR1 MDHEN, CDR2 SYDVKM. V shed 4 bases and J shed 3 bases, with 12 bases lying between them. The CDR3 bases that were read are TGTGCCAGCAGTTCACAGGAAGGTGACACTGAA. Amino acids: CASSSQEGDTE. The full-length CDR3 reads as CASSSQEGDTEAFF. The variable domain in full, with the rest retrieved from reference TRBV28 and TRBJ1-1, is DVKVTQSSRYLVKRTGEKVFLECVQDMDHENMFWYRQDPGLGLRLIYFSYDVKMKEKGDIPEGYSVSREKKERFSLILESASTNQTSMYLCASSSQEGDTEAFFGQGTRLTVV.

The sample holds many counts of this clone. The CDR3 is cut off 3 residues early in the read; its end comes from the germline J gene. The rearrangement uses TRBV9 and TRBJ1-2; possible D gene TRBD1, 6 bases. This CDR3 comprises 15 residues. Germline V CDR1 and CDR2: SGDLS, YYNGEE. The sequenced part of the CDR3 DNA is TGTGCCAGCAGCGTAGACCTTTTACAGGGTAGGAGC. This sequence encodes CASSVDLLQGRS. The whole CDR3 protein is CASSVDLLQGRSYTF.

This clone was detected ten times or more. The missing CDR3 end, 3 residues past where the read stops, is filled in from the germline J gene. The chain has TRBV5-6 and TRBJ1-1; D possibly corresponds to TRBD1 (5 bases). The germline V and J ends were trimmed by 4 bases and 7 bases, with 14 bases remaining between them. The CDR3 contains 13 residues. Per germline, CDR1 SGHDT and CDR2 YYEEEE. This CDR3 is CASSEGGGIEAFF. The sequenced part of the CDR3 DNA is TGTGCCAGCAGCGAGGGCGGGGGGATTGAA.

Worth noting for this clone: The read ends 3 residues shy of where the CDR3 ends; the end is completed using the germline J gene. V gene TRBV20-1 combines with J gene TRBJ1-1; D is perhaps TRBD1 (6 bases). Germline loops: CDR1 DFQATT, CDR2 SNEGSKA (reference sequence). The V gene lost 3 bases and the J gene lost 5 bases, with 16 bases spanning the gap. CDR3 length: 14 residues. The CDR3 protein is CSARPITGRTEAFF. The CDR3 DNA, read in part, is TGCAGTGCTAGGCCCATCACAGGGAGAACTGAA.

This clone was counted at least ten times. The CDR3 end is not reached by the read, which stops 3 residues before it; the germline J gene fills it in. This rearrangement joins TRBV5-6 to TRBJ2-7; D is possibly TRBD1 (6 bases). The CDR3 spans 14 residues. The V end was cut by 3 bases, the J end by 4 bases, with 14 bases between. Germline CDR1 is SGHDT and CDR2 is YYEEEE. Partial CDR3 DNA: TGTGCCAGCAGCTACCCGGGACAATATTACGAG. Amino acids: CASSYPGQYYE. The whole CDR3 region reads CASSYPGQYYEQYF. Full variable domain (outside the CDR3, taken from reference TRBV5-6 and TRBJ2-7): DAGVTQSPTHLIKTRGQQVTLRCSPKSGHDTVSWYQQALGQGPQFIFQYYEEEERQRGNFPDRFSGHQFPNYSSELNVNALLLGDSALYLCASSYPGQYYEQYFGPGTRLTVT.

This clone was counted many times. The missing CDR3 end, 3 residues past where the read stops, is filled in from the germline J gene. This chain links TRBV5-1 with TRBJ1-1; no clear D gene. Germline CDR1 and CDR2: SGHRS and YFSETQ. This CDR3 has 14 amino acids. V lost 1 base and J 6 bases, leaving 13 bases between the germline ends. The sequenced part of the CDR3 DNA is TGCGCCAGCAGCTTGAACCAGAGGGTTGCTGAA. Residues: CASSLNQRVAE. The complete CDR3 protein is CASSLNQRVAEAFF.

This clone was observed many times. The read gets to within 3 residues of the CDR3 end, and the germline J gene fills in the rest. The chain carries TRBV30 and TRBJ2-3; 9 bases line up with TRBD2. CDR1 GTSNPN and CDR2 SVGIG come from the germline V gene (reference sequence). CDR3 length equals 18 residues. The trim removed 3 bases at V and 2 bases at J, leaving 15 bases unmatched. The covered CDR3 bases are TGTGCCTGGAGCTCAAGACCGGGACTAGCTCATATCACAGATACG. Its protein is CAWSSRPGLAHITDT. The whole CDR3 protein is CAWSSRPGLAHITDTQYF.

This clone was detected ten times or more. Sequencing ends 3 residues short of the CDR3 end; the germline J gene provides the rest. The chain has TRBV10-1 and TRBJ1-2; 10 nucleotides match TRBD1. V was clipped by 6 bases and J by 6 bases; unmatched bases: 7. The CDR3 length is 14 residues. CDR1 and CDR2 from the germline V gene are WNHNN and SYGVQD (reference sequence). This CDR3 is CASSADRGPNGYTF. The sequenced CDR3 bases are TGCGCCAGCAGCGCTGACAGGGGGCCGAATGGC.

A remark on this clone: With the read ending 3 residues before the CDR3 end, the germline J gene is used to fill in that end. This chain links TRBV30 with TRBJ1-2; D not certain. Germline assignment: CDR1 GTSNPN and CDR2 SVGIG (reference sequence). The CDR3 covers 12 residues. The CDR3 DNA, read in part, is TGTGCCATGGAGGGCAGAACCTACGAC. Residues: CAMEGRTYD. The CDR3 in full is CAMEGRTYDYTF.

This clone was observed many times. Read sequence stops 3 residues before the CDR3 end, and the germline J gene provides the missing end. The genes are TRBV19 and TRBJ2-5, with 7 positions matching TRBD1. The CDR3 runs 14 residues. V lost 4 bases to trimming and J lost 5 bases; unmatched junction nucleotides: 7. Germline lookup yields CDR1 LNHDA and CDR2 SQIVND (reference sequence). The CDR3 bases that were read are TGTGCCAGTAGTACGCGACAGGGTCGGGAGACC. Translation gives CASSTRQGRET. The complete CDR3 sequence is CASSTRQGRETQYF. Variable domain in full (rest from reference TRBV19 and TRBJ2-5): DGGITQSPKYLFRKEGQNVTLSCEQNLNHDAMYWYRQDPGQGLRLIYYSQIVNDFQKGDIAEGYSVSREKKESFPLTVTSAQKNPTAFYLCASSTRQGRETQYFGPGTRLLVL.

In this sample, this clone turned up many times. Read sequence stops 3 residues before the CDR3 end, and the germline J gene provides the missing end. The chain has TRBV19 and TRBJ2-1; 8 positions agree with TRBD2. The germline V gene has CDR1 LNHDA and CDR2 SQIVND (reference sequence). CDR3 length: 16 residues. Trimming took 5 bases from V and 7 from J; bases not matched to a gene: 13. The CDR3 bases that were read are TGTGCCAGTAGTGCCCTGGGTAGCGGGATTCGGAATGAG. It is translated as CASSALGSGIRNE. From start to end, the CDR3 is CASSALGSGIRNEQFF.

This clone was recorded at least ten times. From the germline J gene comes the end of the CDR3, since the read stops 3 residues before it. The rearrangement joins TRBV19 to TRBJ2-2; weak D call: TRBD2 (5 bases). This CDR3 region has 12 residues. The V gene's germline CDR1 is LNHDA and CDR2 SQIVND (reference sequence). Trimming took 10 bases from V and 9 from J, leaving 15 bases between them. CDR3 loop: CATHGENWELFF. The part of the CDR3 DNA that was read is TGTGCCACCCACGGGGAAAATTGGGAG.

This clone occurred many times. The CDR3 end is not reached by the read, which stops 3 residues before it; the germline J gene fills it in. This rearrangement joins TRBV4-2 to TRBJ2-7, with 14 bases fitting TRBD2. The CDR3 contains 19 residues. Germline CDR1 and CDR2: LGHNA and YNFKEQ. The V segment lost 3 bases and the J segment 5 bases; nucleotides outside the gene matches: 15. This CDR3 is CASSQYAPGLAGEGDEQYF. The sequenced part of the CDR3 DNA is TGTGCCAGCAGCCAGTACGCCCCGGGACTAGCGGGAGAAGGGGACGAG.

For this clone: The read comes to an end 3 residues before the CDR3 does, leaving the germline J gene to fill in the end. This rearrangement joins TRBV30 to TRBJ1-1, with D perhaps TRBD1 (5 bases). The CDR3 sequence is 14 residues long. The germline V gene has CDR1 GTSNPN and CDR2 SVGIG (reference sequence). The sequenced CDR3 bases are TGTGCCTGCTGGGGACTATCAAGACCCAGTGAC. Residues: CACWGLSRPSD. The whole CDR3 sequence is CACWGLSRPSDAFF.

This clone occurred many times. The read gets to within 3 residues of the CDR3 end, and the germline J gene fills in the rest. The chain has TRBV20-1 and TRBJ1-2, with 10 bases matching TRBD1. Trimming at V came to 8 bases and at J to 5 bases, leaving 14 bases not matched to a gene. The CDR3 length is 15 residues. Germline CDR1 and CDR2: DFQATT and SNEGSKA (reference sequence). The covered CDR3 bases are TGCAGTACCCTTTTAAGACAGGGGGCTAGGTATGGC. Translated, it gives CSTLLRQGARYG. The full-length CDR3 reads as CSTLLRQGARYGYTF.

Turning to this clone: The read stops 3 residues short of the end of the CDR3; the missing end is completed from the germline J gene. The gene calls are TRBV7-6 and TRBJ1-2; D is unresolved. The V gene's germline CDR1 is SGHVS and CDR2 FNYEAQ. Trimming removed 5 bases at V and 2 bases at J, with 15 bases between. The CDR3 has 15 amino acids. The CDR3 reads CASSPREGLNYGYTF. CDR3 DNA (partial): TGTGCCAGCAGCCCACGCGAAGGGCTCAACTATGGC.